A selection of T cell receptor beta chains follows, all from one sample in a study of OX40 agonist ivuxolimab in advanced cancers. Generated by immunoSEQ multiplex PCR, the TCRdb table keeps only in-frame clones and is missing some. The sample lists 60,000 to 90,000 clones; around 87% were seen once. The source was CD4+ or CD8+ T cells sorted from blood, collected in a trial of the OX40 agonist ivuxolimab. The origin of the receptors is an adult with an advanced solid tumor such as melanoma, head and neck, liver or kidney cancer. The CDR3 runs from the conserved cysteine through the conserved F or W. The D gene is left open where the match is weak. Clone size is stated in some rows and not others, as once, few, many or a class when expanded.

length	V	J	size	D	CDR3	DNA
15	TRBV5-4	TRBJ2-7	.	TRBD2	CASSLAGGPAYEQYF	TGTGCCAGCAGTTTAGCGGGAGGGCCCGCCTACGAGCAGTACTTC
13	TRBV4-1	TRBJ2-3	.	.	CASSQGMGDTQYF	TGCGCCAGCAGCCAAGGCATGGGAGATACGCAGTATTTT
14	TRBV15	TRBJ1-2	once	.	CATSRLDEGGGYTF	TGTGCCACCAGCAGATTAGATGAGGGCGGTGGCTACACCTTC
13	TRBV5-1	TRBJ1-1	.	.	CASSSRLNTEAFF	TGCGCCAGCAGCTCTAGACTGAACACTGAAGCTTTCTTT
16	TRBV28	TRBJ1-5	.	TRBD1	CASSFPGTGGNQPQHF	TGTGCCAGCAGTTTTCCCGGGACAGGGGGCAATCAGCCCCAGCATTTT
14	TRBV18	TRBJ2-7	once	.	CASSPPGKTYEQYF	TGTGCCAGCTCACCACCAGGGAAAACCTACGAGCAGTACTTC
15	TRBV6-1	TRBJ2-7	.	.	CASSEEGGRTYEQYF	TGTGCCAGCAGTGAAGAAGGGGGTCGTACCTACGAGCAGTACTTC
15	TRBV9	TRBJ1-2	.	.	CASSPRAGGNYGYTF	TGTGCCAGCAGCCCAAGGGCGGGGGGAAACTATGGCTACACCTTC
16	TRBV9	TRBJ2-6	.	TRBD1	CASRLTGDSGANVLTF	TGTGCCAGCCGCCTGACAGGGGACTCTGGGGCCAACGTCCTGACTTTC
16	TRBV18	TRBJ1-5	.	TRBD1	CASSPGQGARGQPQHF	TGTGCCAGCTCACCGGGACAGGGGGCGCGGGGTCAGCCCCAGCATTTT
18	TRBV6-1	TRBJ2-4	.	TRBD2	CASSEVGASGGPENIQYF	TGTGCCAGCAGTGAAGTGGGGGCTAGCGGGGGGCCGGAAAACATTCAGTACTTC
16	TRBV28	TRBJ2-2	.	TRBD2	CASTPPGLGSPGELFF	TGTGCCAGCACCCCCCCGGGACTAGGCAGCCCCGGGGAGCTGTTTTTT
13	TRBV28	TRBJ2-7	.	TRBD2	CASSLGRREVQYF	TGTGCCAGCAGTTTAGGAAGACGGGAGGTGCAGTACTTC
14	TRBV27	TRBJ2-1	.	TRBD2	CASSGLAGGSVQFF	TGTGCCAGCAGTGGACTAGCGGGAGGAAGTGTGCAGTTCTTC
15	TRBV7-2	TRBJ2-7	.	TRBD1	CASSLGDRGSYEQYF	TGTGCCAGCAGCTTAGGGGACAGGGGCTCCTACGAGCAGTACTTC
12	TRBV10-3	TRBJ2-7	.	TRBD1	CAISSTGGEQYF	TGTGCCATCAGTTCGACAGGGGGAGAGCAGTACTTC
12	TRBV28	TRBJ1-5	.	.	CAGSGSNQPQHF	TGTGCAGGGTCGGGAAGCAATCAGCCCCAGCATTTT
15	TRBV11-2	TRBJ2-2	.	TRBD1	CASSLGRQGSGELFF	TGTGCCAGCAGCTTAGGACGACAGGGCAGCGGGGAGCTGTTTTTT
16	TRBV5-1	TRBJ2-2	few	.	CASSLSVGGSTGELFF	TGCGCCAGCAGCTTGTCGGTCGGAGGGAGCACCGGGGAGCTGTTTTTT
15	TRBV9	TRBJ1-1	.	.	CASSVGGGLNTEAFF	TGTGCCAGCAGCGTAGGAGGCGGGCTAAACACTGAAGCTTTCTTT
14	TRBV28	TRBJ1-5	.	.	CASSQGGSNQPQHF	TGTGCCAGCAGTCAGGGAGGCAGCAATCAGCCCCAGCATTTT
16	TRBV7-6	TRBJ1-2	.	.	CASSLGAPSANYGYTF	TGTGCCAGCAGCTTAGGCGCGCCCTCTGCTAACTATGGCTACACCTTC
10	TRBV20-1	TRBJ1-1	.	.	CRPQNTEAFF	TGCAGGCCCCAGAACACTGAAGCTTTCTTT
13	TRBV6-5	TRBJ2-3	.	.	CASQDDVSGTQYF	TGTGCCAGCCAAGACGACGTGTCCGGTACGCAGTATTTT
17	TRBV7-9	TRBJ2-3	.	TRBD2	CASSFGLAGVSTDTQYF	TGTGCCAGCAGCTTCGGACTAGCGGGGGTGAGCACAGATACGCAGTATTTT
14	TRBV5-1	TRBJ1-1	.	TRBD1	CASSGTGGGTEAFF	TGCGCCAGCAGCGGGACAGGGGGCGGGACTGAAGCTTTCTTT
16	TRBV7-9	TRBJ1-3	.	.	CASSSFDLLSGNTIYF	TGTGCCAGCAGCTCCTTTGACCTTCTCTCTGGAAACACCATATATTTT
14	TRBV15	TRBJ1-5	.	.	CATSREGGNQPQHF	TGTGCCACCAGCAGAGAGGGAGGTAATCAGCCCCAGCATTTT
16	TRBV6-6	TRBJ2-7	.	.	CASTYLPGGRGYEQYF	TGTGCCAGCACCTACCTCCCCGGAGGGAGAGGATACGAGCAGTACTTC
16	TRBV2	TRBJ2-1	few	.	CASSALSGDSYNEQFF	TGTGCCAGCAGTGCCTTGAGCGGAGACTCCTACAATGAGCAGTTCTTC
15	TRBV27	TRBJ1-2	.	.	CASSISGGGNYGYTF	TGTGCCAGCAGCATAAGTGGGGGAGGTAACTATGGCTACACCTTC
14	TRBV5-1	TRBJ2-1	many	.	CASSSTQGPNEQFF	TGCGCCAGCAGCTCCACACAGGGACCCAATGAGCAGTTCTTC
15	TRBV7-9	TRBJ1-6	few	.	CASSLSDMGNSPLHF	TGTGCCAGCAGCCTATCCGATATGGGGAATTCACCCCTCCACTTT
11	TRBV7-9	TRBJ2-1	.	.	CASSEFEEQFF	TGTGCCAGCAGCGAATTTGAGGAGCAGTTCTTC
18	TRBV28	TRBJ1-5	once	TRBD1	CASSSSTGGGVGNQPQHF	TGTGCCAGCAGTTCATCGACAGGGGGAGGGGTAGGCAATCAGCCCCAGCATTTT
14	TRBV9	TRBJ1-2	.	.	CASSVDPEGYGYTF	TGTGCCAGCAGCGTAGACCCTGAGGGCTATGGCTACACCTTC
14	TRBV7-2	TRBJ2-5	.	.	CASSVPGAQETQYF	TGTGCCAGCAGCGTCCCGGGCGCGCAAGAGACCCAGTACTTC
16	TRBV23-1	TRBJ2-7	.	.	CASSHLMGMRKYEQYF	TGCGCCAGCAGTCATTTGATGGGGATGCGGAAATACGAGCAGTACTTC
12	TRBV28	TRBJ2-2	once	.	CATTLRTGELFF	TGTGCCACCACGTTACGGACCGGGGAGCTGTTTTTT
15	TRBV27	TRBJ2-2	.	.	CASSFKNTNTGELFF	TGTGCCAGCAGTTTTAAAAACACGAACACCGGGGAGCTGTTTTTT
15	TRBV27	TRBJ2-7	.	.	CASSARASGSYEQYF	TGTGCCAGCAGTGCCCGGGCCTCAGGATCCTACGAGCAGTACTTC
14	TRBV19	TRBJ1-1	.	.	CASSIQGPNTEAFF	TGTGCCAGTAGTATACAAGGCCCGAACACTGAAGCTTTCTTT